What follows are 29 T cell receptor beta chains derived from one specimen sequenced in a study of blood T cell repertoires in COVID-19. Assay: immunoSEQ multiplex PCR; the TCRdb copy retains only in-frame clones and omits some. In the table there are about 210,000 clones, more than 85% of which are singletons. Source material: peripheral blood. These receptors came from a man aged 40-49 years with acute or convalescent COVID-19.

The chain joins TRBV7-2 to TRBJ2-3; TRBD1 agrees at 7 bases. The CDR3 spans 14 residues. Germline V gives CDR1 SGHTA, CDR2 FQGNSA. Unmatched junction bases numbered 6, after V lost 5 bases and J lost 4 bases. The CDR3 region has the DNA TGTGCCAGCAGCCCGCGACAGGGCGCAGATACGCAGTATTTT. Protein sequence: CASSPRQGADTQYF. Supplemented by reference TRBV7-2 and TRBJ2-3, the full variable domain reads GAGVSQSPSNKVTEKGKDVELRCDPISGHTALYWYRQSLGQGLEFLIYFQGNSAPDKSGLPSDRFSAERTGGSVSTLTIQRTQQEDSAVYLCASSPRQGADTQYFGPGTRLTVL.

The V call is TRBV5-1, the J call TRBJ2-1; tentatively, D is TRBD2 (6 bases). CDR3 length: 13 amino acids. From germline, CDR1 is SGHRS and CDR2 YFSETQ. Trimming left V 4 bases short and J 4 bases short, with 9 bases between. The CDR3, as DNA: TGCGCCAGCAGCCCCGGGACTTACAATGAGCAGTTCTTC. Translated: CASSPGTYNEQFF.

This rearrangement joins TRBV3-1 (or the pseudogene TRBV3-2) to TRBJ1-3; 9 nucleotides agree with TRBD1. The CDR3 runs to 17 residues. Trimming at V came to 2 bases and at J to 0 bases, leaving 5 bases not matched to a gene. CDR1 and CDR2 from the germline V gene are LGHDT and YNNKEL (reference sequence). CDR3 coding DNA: TGTGCCAGCAGCCAATCGACAGGGGGTAACTCTGGAAACACCATATATTTT. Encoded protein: CASSQSTGGNSGNTIYF.

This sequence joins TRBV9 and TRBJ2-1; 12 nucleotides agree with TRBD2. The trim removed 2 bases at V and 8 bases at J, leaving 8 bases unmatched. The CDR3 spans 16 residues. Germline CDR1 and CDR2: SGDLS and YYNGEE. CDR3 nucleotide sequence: TGTGCCAGCAGCGTGACCACTAGCGGGAGGCTCTATGAGCAGTTCTTC. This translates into CASSVTTSGRLYEQFF. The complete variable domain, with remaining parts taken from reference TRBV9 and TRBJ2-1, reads DSGVTQTPKHLITATGQRVTLRCSPRSGDLSVYWYQQSLDQGLQFLIQYYNGEERAKGNILERFSAQQFPDLHSELNLSSLELGDSALYFCASSVTTSGRLYEQFFGPGTRLTVL.

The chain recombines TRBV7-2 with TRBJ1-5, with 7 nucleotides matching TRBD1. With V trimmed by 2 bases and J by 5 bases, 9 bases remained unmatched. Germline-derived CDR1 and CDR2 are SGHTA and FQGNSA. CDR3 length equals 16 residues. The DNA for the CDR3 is TGTGCCAGCAGCTTAATAGGGGGCCTACGGGATCAGCCCCAGCATTTT. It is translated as CASSLIGGLRDQPQHF.

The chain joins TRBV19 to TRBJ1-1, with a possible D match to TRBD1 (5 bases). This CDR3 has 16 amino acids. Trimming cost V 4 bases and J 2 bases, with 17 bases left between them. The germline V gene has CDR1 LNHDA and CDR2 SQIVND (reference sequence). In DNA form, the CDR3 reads TGTGCCAGTAGTAGCCTCATGGGGCTAGGAAACACTGAAGCTTTCTTT. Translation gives CASSSLMGLGNTEAFF.

CDR3 nucleotides: TGTGCCAGCAGCCCGGGACTAGCGGGGCCAGATACGCAGTATTTT. It encodes CASSPGLAGPDTQYF. The V and J genes are TRBV11-3 and TRBJ2-3, with 13 bases that match TRBD2. In germline, CDR1 is SGHNT, CDR2 YENEEA. V lost 5 bases and J lost 4; bases outside the gene matches: 3. This CDR3 has 15 amino acids.

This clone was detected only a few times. The CDR3 reads CASSLLGSMNIQYF. The CDR3 DNA follows: TGTGCCAGCAGTTTACTTGGGAGTATGAACATTCAGTACTTC. V usage is TRBV28 and J usage is TRBJ2-4; TRBD2 is a possible D gene (5 bases). The germline V gene has CDR1 MDHEN and CDR2 SYDVKM. V gave up 2 bases and J gave up 7 bases, with 12 bases separating them. This CDR3 is 14 amino acids long.

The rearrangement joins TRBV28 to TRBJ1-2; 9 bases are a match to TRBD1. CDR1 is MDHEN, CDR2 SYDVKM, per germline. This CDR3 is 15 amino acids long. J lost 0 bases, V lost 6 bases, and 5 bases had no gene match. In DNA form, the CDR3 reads TGTGCCAGCAGGGGGACAGGGAGAGCTAACTATGGCTACACCTTC. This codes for CASRGTGRANYGYTF.

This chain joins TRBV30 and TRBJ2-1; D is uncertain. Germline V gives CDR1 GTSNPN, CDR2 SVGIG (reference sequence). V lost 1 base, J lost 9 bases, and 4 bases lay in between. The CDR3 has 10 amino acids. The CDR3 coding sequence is TGTGCCTGGAGTGGGGCTGAGCAGTTCTTC. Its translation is CAWSGAEQFF.

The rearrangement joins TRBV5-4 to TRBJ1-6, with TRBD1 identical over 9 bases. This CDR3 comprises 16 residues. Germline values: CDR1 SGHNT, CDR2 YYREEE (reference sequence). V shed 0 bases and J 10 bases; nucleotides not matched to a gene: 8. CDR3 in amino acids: CASSLGGQGRGSPLHF. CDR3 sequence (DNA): TGTGCCAGCAGCTTGGGGGGACAGGGCCGAGGGTCACCCCTCCACTTT. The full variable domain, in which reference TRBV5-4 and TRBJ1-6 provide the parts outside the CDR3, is ETGVTQSPTHLIKTRGQQVTLRCSSQSGHNTVSWYQQALGQGPQFIFQYYREEENGRGNFPPRFSGLQFPNYSSELNVNALELDDSALYLCASSLGGQGRGSPLHFGNGTRLTVT.

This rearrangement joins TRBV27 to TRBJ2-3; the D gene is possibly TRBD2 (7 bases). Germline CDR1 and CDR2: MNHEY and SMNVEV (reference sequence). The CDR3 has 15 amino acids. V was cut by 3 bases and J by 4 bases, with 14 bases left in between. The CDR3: CASSFLGGGADTQYF. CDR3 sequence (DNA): TGTGCCAGCAGTTTCCTTGGCGGGGGCGCAGATACGCAGTATTTT.

The CDR3: CASSTTPSGGYTQYF. The CDR3 region has the DNA TGTGCCAGCAGTACCACGCCTAGCGGGGGGTATACGCAGTATTTT. V usage is TRBV27 and J usage is TRBJ2-3, with TRBD2 identical over 11 bases. The germline CDR1 and CDR2 sequences are MNHEY and SMNVEV (reference sequence). The J segment lost 7 bases and the V segment lost 5 bases, leaving 8 bases of the junction unmatched. This CDR3 contains 15 residues.

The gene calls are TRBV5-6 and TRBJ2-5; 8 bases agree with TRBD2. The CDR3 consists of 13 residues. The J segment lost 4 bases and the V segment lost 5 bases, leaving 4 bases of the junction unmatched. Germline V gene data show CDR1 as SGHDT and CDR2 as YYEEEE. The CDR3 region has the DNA TGTGCCAGCAGGCGGGGGGCGGGAGAGACCCAGTACTTC. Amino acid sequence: CASRRGAGETQYF.

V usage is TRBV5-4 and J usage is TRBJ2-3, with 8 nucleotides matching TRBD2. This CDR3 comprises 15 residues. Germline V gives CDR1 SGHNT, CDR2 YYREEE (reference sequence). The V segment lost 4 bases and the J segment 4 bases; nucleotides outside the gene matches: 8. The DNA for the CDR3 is TGTGCCAGCAGCGGAGGAGCGGGAGCGCCAGATACGCAGTATTTT. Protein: CASSGGAGAPDTQYF.

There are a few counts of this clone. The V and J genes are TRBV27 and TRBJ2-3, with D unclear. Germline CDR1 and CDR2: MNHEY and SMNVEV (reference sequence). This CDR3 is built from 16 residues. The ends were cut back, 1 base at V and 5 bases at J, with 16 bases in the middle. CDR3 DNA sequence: TGTGCCAGCAGTTTATGGGCCTCCAGGTCCGTAGATACGCAGTATTTT. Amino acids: CASSLWASRSVDTQYF.

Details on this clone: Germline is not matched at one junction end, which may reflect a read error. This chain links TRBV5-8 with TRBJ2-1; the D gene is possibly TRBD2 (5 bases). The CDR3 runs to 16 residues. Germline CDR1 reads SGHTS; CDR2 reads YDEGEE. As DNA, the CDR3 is TGTGCCAGCAGTTTGGAACTAGTGTCTGTCCACAATGAGCAGTTCTTC. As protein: CASSLELVSVHNEQFF.

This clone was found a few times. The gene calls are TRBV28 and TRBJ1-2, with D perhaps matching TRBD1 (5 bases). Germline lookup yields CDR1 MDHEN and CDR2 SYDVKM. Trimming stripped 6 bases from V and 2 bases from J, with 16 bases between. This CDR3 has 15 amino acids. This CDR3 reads CASSTRAGGNYGYTF. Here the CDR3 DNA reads TGTGCCAGCAGCACCAGGGCCGGGGGGAACTATGGCTACACCTTC.

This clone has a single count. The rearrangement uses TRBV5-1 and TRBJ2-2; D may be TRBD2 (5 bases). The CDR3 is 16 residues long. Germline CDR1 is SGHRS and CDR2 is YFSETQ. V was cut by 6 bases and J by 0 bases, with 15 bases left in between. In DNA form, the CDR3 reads TGCGCCAGCACGCGCGGTGAGGGCTCGAACACCGGGGAGCTGTTTTTT. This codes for CASTRGEGSNTGELFF.

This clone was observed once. CDR3 sequence (DNA): TGTGCCAGCAAGCCTACAGGGGGCTACGAGCAGTACTTC. This translates into CASKPTGGYEQYF. V is TRBV6-5 and J is TRBJ2-7; 8 positions match TRBD1. From germline, CDR1 is MNHEY and CDR2 SVGAGI. Trimming took 7 bases from V and 3 from J; bases not matched to a gene: 5. This CDR3 spans 13 amino acids.

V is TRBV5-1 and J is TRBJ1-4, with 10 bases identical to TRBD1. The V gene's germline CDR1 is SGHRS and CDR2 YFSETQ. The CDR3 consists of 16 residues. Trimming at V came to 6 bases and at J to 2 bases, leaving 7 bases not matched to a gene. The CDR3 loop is CASNLGTGATNEKLFF. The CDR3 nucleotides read TGCGCCAGCAACCTTGGGACAGGGGCTACTAATGAAAAACTGTTTTTT. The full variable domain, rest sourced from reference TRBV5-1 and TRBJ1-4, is KAGVTQTPRYLIKTRGQQVTLSCSPISGHRSVSWYQQTPGQGLQFLFEYFSETQRNKGNFPGRFSGRQFSNSRSEMNVSTLELGDSALYLCASNLGTGATNEKLFFGSGTQLSVL.

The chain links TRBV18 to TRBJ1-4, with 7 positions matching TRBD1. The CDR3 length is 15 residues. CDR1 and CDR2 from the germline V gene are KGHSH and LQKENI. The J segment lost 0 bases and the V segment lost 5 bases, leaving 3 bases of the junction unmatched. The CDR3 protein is CASSGTVATNEKLFF. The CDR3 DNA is TGTGCCAGCTCAGGGACAGTGGCAACTAATGAAAAACTGTTTTTT.

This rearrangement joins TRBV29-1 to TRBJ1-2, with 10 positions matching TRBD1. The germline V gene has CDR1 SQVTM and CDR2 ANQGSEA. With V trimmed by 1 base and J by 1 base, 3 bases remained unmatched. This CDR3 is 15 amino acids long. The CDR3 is CSVEGGTGDNYGYTF. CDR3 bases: TGCAGCGTTGAAGGTGGGACAGGGGATAACTATGGCTACACCTTC. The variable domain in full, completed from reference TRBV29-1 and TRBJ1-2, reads SAVISQKPSRDICQRGTSLTIQCQVDSQVTMMFWYRQQPGQSLTLIATANQGSEATYESGFVIDKFPISRPNLTFSTLTVSNMSPEDSSIYLCSVEGGTGDNYGYTFGSGTRLTVV.

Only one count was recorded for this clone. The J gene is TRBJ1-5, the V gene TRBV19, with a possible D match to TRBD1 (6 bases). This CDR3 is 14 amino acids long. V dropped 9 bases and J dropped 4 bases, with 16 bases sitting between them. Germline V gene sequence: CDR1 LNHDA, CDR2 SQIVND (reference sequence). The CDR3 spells CARRTYRANQPQHF. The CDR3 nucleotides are TGTGCCAGGAGAACCTACAGGGCTAATCAGCCCCAGCATTTT.

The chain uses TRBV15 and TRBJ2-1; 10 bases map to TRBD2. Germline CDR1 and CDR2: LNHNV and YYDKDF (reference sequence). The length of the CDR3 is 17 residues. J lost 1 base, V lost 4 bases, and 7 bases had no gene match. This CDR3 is CATSKLGTSASYNEQFF. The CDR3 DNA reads TGTGCCACCAGCAAACTTGGGACTAGCGCATCCTACAATGAGCAGTTCTTC.

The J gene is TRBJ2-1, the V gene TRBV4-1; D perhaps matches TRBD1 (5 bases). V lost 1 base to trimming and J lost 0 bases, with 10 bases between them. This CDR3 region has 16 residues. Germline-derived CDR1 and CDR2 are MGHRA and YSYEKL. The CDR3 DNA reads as TGCGCCAGCAGCCAAGCGACAGCTCTCTCCTACAATGAGCAGTTCTTC. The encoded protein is CASSQATALSYNEQFF.

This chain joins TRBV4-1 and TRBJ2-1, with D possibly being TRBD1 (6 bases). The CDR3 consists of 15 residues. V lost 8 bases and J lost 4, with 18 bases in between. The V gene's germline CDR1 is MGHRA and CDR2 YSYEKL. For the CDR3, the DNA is TGCGCCAGCGAATCCTCCGGACAGCCTTACAATGAGCAGTTCTTC. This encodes CASESSGQPYNEQFF.

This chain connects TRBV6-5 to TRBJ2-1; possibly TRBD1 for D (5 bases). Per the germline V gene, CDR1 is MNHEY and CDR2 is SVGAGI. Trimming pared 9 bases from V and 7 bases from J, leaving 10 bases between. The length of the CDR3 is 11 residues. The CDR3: CASRQGNEQFF. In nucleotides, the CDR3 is TGTGCCAGTCGTCAGGGTAATGAGCAGTTCTTC.

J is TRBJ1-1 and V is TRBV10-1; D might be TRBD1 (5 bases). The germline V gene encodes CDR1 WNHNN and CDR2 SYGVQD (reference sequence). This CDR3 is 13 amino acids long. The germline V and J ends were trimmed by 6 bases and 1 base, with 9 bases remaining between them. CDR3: CASRGPPNTEAFF. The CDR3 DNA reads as TGCGCCAGCAGGGGGCCGCCGAACACTGAAGCTTTCTTT.